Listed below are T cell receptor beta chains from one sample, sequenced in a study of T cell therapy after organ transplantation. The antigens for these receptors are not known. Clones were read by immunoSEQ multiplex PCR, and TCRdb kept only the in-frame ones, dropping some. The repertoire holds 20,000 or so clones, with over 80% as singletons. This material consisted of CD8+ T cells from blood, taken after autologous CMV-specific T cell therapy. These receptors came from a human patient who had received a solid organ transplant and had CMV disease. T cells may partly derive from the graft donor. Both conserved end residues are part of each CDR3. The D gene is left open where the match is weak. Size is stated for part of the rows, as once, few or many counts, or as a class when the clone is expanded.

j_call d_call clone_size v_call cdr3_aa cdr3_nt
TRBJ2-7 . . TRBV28 CAIKTDRNSYEQYF TGTGCCATAAAGACAGACAGAAACTCCTACGAGCAGTACTTC
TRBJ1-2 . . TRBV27 CASSPLTHNYGYTF TGTGCCAGCAGTCCACTTACACACAACTATGGCTACACCTTC
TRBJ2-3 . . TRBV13 CASSPAGAGADTQYF TGTGCCAGCAGTCCAGCCGGGGCCGGGGCGGATACGCAGTATTTT
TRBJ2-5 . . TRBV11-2 CASSSTASRGKTQYF TGTGCCAGCAGCTCAACAGCCTCCCGAGGGAAGACCCAGTACTTC
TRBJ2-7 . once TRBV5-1 CASSIGQTSHEQYF TGCGCCAGCAGCATTGGACAGACCAGTCACGAGCAGTACTTC
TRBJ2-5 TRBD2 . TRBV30 CAWSGTSGGETQYF TGTGCCTGGAGTGGGACTAGCGGGGGGGAGACCCAGTACTTC
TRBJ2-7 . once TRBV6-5 CASSNNPEQYF TGTGCCAGCAGTAATAACCCCGAGCAGTACTTC
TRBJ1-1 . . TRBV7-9 CASSYSGVEAFF TGTGCCAGCAGCTATAGCGGGGTTGAAGCTTTCTTT
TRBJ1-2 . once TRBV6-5 CASSFSTNYGYTF TGTGCCAGCAGTTTCTCAACGAACTATGGCTACACCTTC
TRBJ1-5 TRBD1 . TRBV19 CASSSTGGSSQPQHF TGTGCCAGTAGTTCAACAGGGGGCTCTAGTCAGCCCCAGCATTTT
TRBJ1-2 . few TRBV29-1 CSVDWIDGYTF TGCAGCGTTGATTGGATTGATGGCTACACCTTC
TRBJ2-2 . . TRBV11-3 CASSRDSANTGELFF TGTGCCAGCAGCCGGGACTCGGCGAACACCGGGGAGCTGTTTTTT
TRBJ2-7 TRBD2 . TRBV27 CASRVAGTYEQYF TGTGCCAGCAGGGTAGCGGGAACTTACGAGCAGTACTTC
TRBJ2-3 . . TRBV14 CASSQVGGTDTQYF TGTGCCAGCAGCCAAGTTGGGGGCACAGATACGCAGTATTTT
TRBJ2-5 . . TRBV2 CASREGQYQETQYF TGTGCCAGCAGGGAAGGACAGTACCAAGAGACCCAGTACTTC
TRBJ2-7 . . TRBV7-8 CASSYGAYSYEQYF TGTGCCAGCAGCTACGGGGCTTACTCCTACGAGCAGTACTTC
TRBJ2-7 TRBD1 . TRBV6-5 CASGTGATYEQYF TGTGCCAGCGGGACAGGGGCTACCTACGAGCAGTACTTC
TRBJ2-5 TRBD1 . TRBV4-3 CASSQDRAPETQYF TGCGCCAGCAGCCAGGACAGGGCCCCAGAGACCCAGTACTTC
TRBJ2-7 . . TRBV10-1 CASRIPRLKKKVHEQYF TGCGCCAGCAGGATCCCCAGGTTGAAGAAAAAGGTCCACGAGCAGTACTTC
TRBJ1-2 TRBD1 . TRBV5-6 CASRPGQGGYGYTF TGTGCCAGCAGACCCGGACAGGGCGGCTATGGCTACACCTTC
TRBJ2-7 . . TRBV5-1 CASSFEGYYEQYF TGCGCCAGCAGCTTTGAGGGATACTACGAGCAGTACTTC
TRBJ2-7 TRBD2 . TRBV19 CASSVGLIVGEQYF TGTGCCAGTAGTGTGGGACTAATTGTAGGCGAGCAGTACTTC
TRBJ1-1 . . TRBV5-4 CASSLNPTTEAFF TGTGCCAGCAGCTTGAATCCGACCACTGAAGCTTTCTTT
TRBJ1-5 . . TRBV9 CASSSSGRGNQPQHF TGTGCCAGCAGCTCCTCAGGGCGGGGCAATCAGCCCCAGCATTTT
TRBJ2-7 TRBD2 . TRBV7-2 CASSPGTSGIHEQYF TGTGCCAGCAGCCCCGGGACTAGCGGGATCCACGAGCAGTACTTC
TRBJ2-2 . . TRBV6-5 CASSSWGSDGELFF TGTGCCAGCAGTTCCTGGGGGTCGGACGGGGAGCTGTTTTTT
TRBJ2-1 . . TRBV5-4 CASSLERARDEQFF TGTGCCAGCAGCTTGGAGAGGGCCCGAGATGAGCAGTTCTTC
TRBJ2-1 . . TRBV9 CASSVDLSGTSGNEQFF TGTGCCAGCAGCGTAGATCTGTCAGGGACCTCTGGCAATGAGCAGTTCTTC
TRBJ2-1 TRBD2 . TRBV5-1 CASGAGGRNEQFF TGCGCCAGCGGAGCGGGGGGGCGCAATGAGCAGTTCTTC
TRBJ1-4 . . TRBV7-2 CASSSTGEKLFF TGTGCCAGCAGCTCAACAGGGGAAAAACTGTTTTTT
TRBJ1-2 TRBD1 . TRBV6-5 CASRTGAYGYTF TGTGCCAGCAGGACAGGGGCCTATGGCTACACCTTC
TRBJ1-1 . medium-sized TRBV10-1 CASSKRGGTEAFF TGCGCCAGCAGTAAACGGGGGGGCACTGAAGCTTTCTTT
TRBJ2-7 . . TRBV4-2 CASSITVAYEQYF TGTGCCAGCAGCATCACGGTCGCCTACGAGCAGTACTTC
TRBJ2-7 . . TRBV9 CASSAEDLYEQYF TGTGCCAGCAGCGCAGAGGACCTCTACGAGCAGTACTTC
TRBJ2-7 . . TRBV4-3 CASSQAGSREQYF TGCGCCAGCAGCCAAGCGGGCAGCCGGGAGCAGTACTTC
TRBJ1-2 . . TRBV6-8 CASSYSSGAEYGYTF TGTGCCAGCAGTTACTCGTCGGGGGCCGAGTATGGCTACACCTTC
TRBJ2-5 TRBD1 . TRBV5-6 CASSFGQGAWETQYF TGTGCCAGCAGCTTTGGACAGGGGGCGTGGGAGACCCAGTACTTC
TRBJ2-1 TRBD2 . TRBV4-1 CASSQDGLAGDEQFF TGCGCCAGCAGCCAAGATGGCCTAGCGGGAGATGAGCAGTTCTTC
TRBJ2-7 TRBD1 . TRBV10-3 CAISYGQGSAYEQYF TGTGCCATCAGTTACGGACAGGGTTCAGCCTACGAGCAGTACTTC
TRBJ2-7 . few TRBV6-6 CASSYDTRPEQYF TGTGCCAGCAGTTACGATACACGTCCCGAGCAGTACTTC
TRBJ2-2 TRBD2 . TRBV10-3 CAIRASGDTTGELFF TGTGCCATCAGGGCTAGCGGGGATACCACCGGGGAGCTGTTTTTT
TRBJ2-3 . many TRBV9 CASSGGVSHTQYF TGTGCCAGCAGCGGGGGAGTCAGTCATACGCAGTATTTT
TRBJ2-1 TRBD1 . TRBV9 CASSGGTGRYNEQFF TGTGCCAGCAGCGGGGGGACAGGGAGGTACAATGAGCAGTTCTTC
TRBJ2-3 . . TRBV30 CAWSSIGTDTQYF TGTGCCTGGAGTTCCATCGGCACAGATACGCAGTATTTT
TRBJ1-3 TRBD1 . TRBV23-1 CASSQRDRGTGPGDTIYF TGCGCCAGCAGTCAAAGGGACAGGGGAACAGGTCCGGGTGACACCATATATTTT
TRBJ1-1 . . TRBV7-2 CASSSLGGSTEAFF TGTGCCAGCAGCTCCCTAGGAGGGAGCACTGAAGCTTTCTTT
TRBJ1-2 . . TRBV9 CASSAGTTNYGYTF TGTGCCAGCAGCGCAGGGACAACTAACTATGGCTACACCTTC
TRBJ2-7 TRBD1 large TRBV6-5 CASSYGTDKYEQYF TGTGCCAGCAGTTACGGGACAGACAAATACGAGCAGTACTTC
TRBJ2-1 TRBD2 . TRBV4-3 CASSQLKGLAGGPYNEQFF TGCGCCAGCAGCCAACTCAAAGGACTAGCGGGGGGCCCCTACAATGAGCAGTTCTTC
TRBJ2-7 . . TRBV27 CAAPRPLLEQYF TGTGCCGCACCCCGGCCCCTTCTAGAGCAGTACTTC
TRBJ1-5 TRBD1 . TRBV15 CATSNERDSYSNQPQHF TGTGCCACCAGCAACGAAAGGGACAGTTATAGCAATCAGCCCCAGCATTTT
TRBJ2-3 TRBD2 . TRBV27 CASSPIFYGRIGADTQYF TGTGCCAGCAGTCCTATCTTTTACGGGAGGATTGGCGCAGATACGCAGTATTTT
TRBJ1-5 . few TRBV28 CASSLQVQNQPQHF TGTGCCAGCAGTTTACAGGTCCAAAATCAGCCCCAGCATTTT
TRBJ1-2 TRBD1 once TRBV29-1 CSVFYNRGGSGYTF TGCAGCGTCTTCTACAACAGGGGCGGGAGTGGCTACACCTTC
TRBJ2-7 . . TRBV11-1 CASSLAKQGSRDEQYF TGTGCCAGCAGCTTAGCCAAGCAGGGTAGCCGGGACGAGCAGTACTTC
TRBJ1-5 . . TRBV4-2 CASSQTAPEPQHF TGTGCCAGCAGCCAGACTGCTCCGGAGCCCCAGCATTTT
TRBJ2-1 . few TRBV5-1 CASSWRESSYNEQFF TGCGCCAGCAGTTGGCGGGAAAGCTCCTACAATGAGCAGTTCTTC
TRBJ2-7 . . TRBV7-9 CASSLAPGKVYEQYF TGTGCCAGCAGCTTAGCTCCGGGAAAAGTTTACGAGCAGTACTTC
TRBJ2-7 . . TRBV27 CASSGSYEQYF TGTGCCAGCAGCGGATCCTACGAGCAGTACTTC
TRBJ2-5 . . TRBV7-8 CATRAFGGTTQETQYF TGTGCCACTCGGGCCTTCGGTGGGACAACTCAAGAGACCCAGTACTTC